The clone carrying this T cell receptor beta chain was picked up a small number of times. TCRdb used MiXCR to reprocess the 5' RACE reads, holding one entry per CDR3 protein. The sample includes around 70,000 distinct CDR3 sequences, approximately 9% seen only once; the top ten take 3.2%. The germline V gene has CDR1 LGHNA and CDR2 YSLEER. V lost 1 base and J 4 bases, leaving 13 bases between the germline ends. This CDR3 is built from 16 residues. The record originates from a study of early T cells in non-severe SARS-CoV-2 infection. Looking at the study overall: It was bulk RNA from unsorted whole blood that was sequenced, and the chains were unpaired.

The chain has TRBV4-3 and TRBJ2-2; either TRBD1 or TRBD2 may supply D (5 bases each). The receptor's source is an adult who was a healthcare worker with PCR-confirmed SARS-CoV-2 infection or an uninfected control (not recorded which). The sample taken for sequencing was whole blood. As DNA, the CDR3 is TGCGCCAGCAGCCAAGGAGTCGGGACGGCCACCGGGGAGCTGTTTTTT. Translating gives CASSQGVGTATGELFF.